These 5 T cell receptor beta chains came from one sample sequenced in a study of T cell clonality in common variable immunodeficiency. TCRdb's copy holds only in-frame clones and misses some; the assay was immunoSEQ multiplex PCR. Observed in the sample are 30,000 to 40,000 clones, none of them singletons. Source material: peripheral blood mononuclear cells. Every receptor here comes from a person aged 18-70 years in good health.

This clone was observed many times. The read is 3 residues too short to cover the CDR3 end, so that end is filled in from the germline J gene. The genes are TRBV18 and TRBJ1-4, with D possibly TRBD1 on 5 matching bases. Germline CDR1 reads KGHSH; CDR2 reads LQKENI. Trimming took off 5 bases at V and 5 bases at J, with 15 bases between the two ends. This CDR3 contains 15 residues. CDR3 residues: CASSSNTGPNEKLFF. CDR3 DNA, as far as it was read: TGTGCCAGCTCATCTAATACAGGACCGAATGAAAAA.

In its sample, this clone was seen many times. The read halts 3 residues ahead of the CDR3 end, with the missing end drawn from the germline J gene. The chain recombines TRBV7-8 with TRBJ1-2; 9 positions agree with TRBD1. Trimming removed 1 base from V and 0 bases from J; junction bases left unmatched: 6. The germline CDR1 and CDR2 sequences are SGHVS and FQNEAQ. The length of the CDR3 is 17 residues. The sequenced part of the CDR3 DNA is TGTGCCAGCAGCTTAGATCGGGGACAGGGATCTAACTATGGC. It yields the protein CASSLDRGQGSNYG. The whole CDR3 sequence reads CASSLDRGQGSNYGYTF.

In its sample, this clone was seen many times. The read is 3 residues too short to cover the CDR3 end, so that end is filled in from the germline J gene. The chain links TRBV28 to TRBJ2-7; perhaps TRBD1 as D (5 bases). The CDR3 loop spans 15 amino acids. CDR1 and CDR2 (germline): MDHEN, SYDVKM. With 7 bases removed from V and 3 bases from J, the gap between germline ends came to 19 bases. The CDR3: CASTMIRGPFYEQYF. The sequenced CDR3 bases are TGTGCCAGCACCATGATAAGGGGCCCGTTCTACGAG.

This clone was counted at least ten times. The read is 3 residues too short to cover the CDR3 end, so that end is filled in from the germline J gene. The V call is TRBV4-1, the J call TRBJ2-1; TRBD2 matches at 7 bases. V gave up 2 bases and J gave up 4 bases; unmatched junction bases: 8. CDR1 and CDR2 (germline): MGHRA, YSYEKL. The CDR3 is 16 amino acids. CDR3 residues: CASSQMGLAAYNEQFF. The CDR3 bases that were read are TGCGCCAGCAGCCAAATGGGGCTAGCGGCTTACAATGAG.

This clone was recorded many times. The missing CDR3 end, 3 residues past where the read stops, is filled in from the germline J gene. The V call is TRBV5-6, the J call TRBJ2-7, with 7 bases matching TRBD1. Losses at the gene ends were 4 bases for V and 2 bases for J; bases not matched to a gene: 9. This CDR3 is 15 amino acids long. Per germline, CDR1 SGHDT and CDR2 YYEEEE. This chain's CDR3 is CASSRPPTGTYEQYF. The covered CDR3 bases are TGTGCCAGCAGCCGCCCCCCGACAGGGACCTACGAG.